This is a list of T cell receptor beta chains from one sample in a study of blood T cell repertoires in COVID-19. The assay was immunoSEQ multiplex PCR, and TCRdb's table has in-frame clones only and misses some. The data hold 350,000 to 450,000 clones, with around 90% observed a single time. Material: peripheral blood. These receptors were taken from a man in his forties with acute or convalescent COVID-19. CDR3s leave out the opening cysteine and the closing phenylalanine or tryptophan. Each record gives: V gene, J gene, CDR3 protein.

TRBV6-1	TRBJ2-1	ASSEGTGGYNEQF
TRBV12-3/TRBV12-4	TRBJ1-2	ASWAGEHLGYT
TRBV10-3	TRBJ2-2	AISLTRGGTGELF
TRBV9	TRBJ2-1	ASSVSSKAGGNEQF
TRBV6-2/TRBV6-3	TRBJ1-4	ASSYSKQGGRREKLF
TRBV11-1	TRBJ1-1	ASSRRQGSVTEAF
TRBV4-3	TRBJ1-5	ASSQDGRSSPQH
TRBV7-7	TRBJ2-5	ASSLAATSGGNQETQY
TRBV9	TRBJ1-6	ASSVGTDQGPLH
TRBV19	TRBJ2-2	ASIQTGRRGTGELF
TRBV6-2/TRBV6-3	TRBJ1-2	ASSRGDYGYT
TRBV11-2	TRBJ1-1	ASRGQGSPEAF
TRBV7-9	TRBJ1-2	ASSLEPNRKDYGYT
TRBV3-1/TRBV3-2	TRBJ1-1	ASSPSEGGVTEAF
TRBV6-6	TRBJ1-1	ASSRGQGAVAF
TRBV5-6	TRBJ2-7	ASSGGLAGVVEQY
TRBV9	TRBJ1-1	ASSVVSLRGVDTEAF
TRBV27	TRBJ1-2	ASSFAGTNYGYT
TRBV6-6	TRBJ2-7	ASSYSRTSETYEQY
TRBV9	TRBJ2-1	ASSTGDRGTHGNEQF
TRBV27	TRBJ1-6	ASSPTIGDNSPLH
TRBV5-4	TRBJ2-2	ASSLDGASAGELF
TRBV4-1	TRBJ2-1	ASGGRADEQF
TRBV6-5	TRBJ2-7	ASSYSGGSTYEQY
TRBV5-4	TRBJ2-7	ASSWGTSGSPEQY
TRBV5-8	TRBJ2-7	ASSFGQGRDEQY
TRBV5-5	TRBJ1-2	ASSTGQANLNYGYT
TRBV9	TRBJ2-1	ASSVASSGSWDEQF